These T cell receptor beta chains were read from a single sample in a study of control samples from healthy donors and cancer patients. Clones were read by immunoSEQ multiplex PCR, and TCRdb kept only the in-frame ones, dropping some. Here the sample spans around 79,000 clones, 93% being singletons. The sample taken for sequencing was PBMCs. The source is a woman aged 40 to 50 with lung cancer. The CDR3 runs from the conserved cysteine through the conserved F or W. Fields, in order: J gene, CDR3 length, V gene, clone size, D gene, CDR3 protein, CDR3 DNA. The D gene is left open where the match is weak. Expanded clones are given a class, and other clones once, few, many or no size at all.

TRBJ2-5 | 14 | TRBV28 | - | - | CASRTSYYQETQYF | TGTGCCAGCAGAACAAGCTATTACCAAGAGACCCAGTACTTC
TRBJ1-1 | 12 | TRBV7-9 | - | TRBD1 | CASSDDRGEAFF | TGTGCCAGCAGCGACGACAGGGGCGAAGCTTTCTTT
TRBJ2-2 | 16 | TRBV2 | - | - | CASRTRDFLLGGELFF | TGTGCCAGCAGAACCCGGGACTTCTTGTTAGGCGGGGAGCTGTTTTTT
TRBJ1-6 | 16 | TRBV14 | - | TRBD1 | CASSFRTGPYNSPLHF | TGTGCCAGCAGCTTTCGGACAGGCCCCTATAATTCACCCCTCCACTTT
TRBJ2-7 | 14 | TRBV28 | - | TRBD1 | CASSMTGVPYEQYF | TGTGCCAGCAGTATGACAGGGGTCCCCTACGAGCAGTACTTC
TRBJ1-3 | 16 | TRBV4-1 | - | - | CASSQFVTSSGNTIYF | TGCGCCAGCAGCCAATTTGTGACTAGCTCTGGAAACACCATATATTTT
TRBJ1-6 | 15 | TRBV7-9 | - | - | CASSRTSGENSPLHF | TGTGCCAGCAGCCGAACGTCAGGGGAGAATTCACCCCTCCACTTT
TRBJ2-7 | 15 | TRBV5-1 | once | TRBD2 | CASSREGLYSYEQYF | TGCGCCAGCAGCCGGGAGGGACTTTACTCCTACGAGCAGTACTTC
TRBJ1-2 | 13 | TRBV24-1 | - | - | CATSDFRGQGYTF | TGTGCCACCAGTGATTTCAGGGGCCAGGGCTACACCTTC
TRBJ1-1 | 13 | TRBV7-3 | - | TRBD1 | CASSHRGDTEAFF | TGTGCCAGCAGCCACAGGGGTGACACTGAAGCTTTCTTT
TRBJ1-2 | 13 | TRBV2 | - | TRBD1 | CASRGQGDYGYTF | TGTGCCAGCAGGGGACAGGGCGACTATGGCTACACCTTC
TRBJ2-2 | 14 | TRBV19 | - | - | CASSPGLSTGELFF | TGTGCCAGTAGTCCGGGACTTTCGACCGGGGAGCTGTTTTTT
TRBJ2-3 | 15 | TRBV7-6 | - | TRBD2 | CASRNSGASTDTQYF | TGTGCCAGCAGGAACAGCGGGGCCAGCACAGATACGCAGTATTTT
TRBJ1-1 | 13 | TRBV2 | - | TRBD1 | CASIGTGWTEAFF | TGTGCCAGCATAGGGACAGGGTGGACTGAAGCTTTCTTT
TRBJ1-3 | 19 | TRBV4-1 | - | - | CASSHPTGPPPSAGNTIYF | TGCGCCAGCAGCCACCCCACGGGACCGCCACCGAGCGCTGGAAACACCATATATTTT
TRBJ1-1 | 15 | TRBV2 | - | TRBD1 | CASRASRDSPIPAFF | TGTGCCAGCAGGGCAAGCCGGGACAGCCCCATTCCAGCTTTCTTT
TRBJ2-5 | 14 | TRBV7-8 | - | - | CASSLAPSQETQYF | TGTGCCAGCAGCTTAGCGCCGTCCCAAGAGACCCAGTACTTC
TRBJ1-2 | 14 | TRBV9 | few | - | CASSGEGANYGYTF | TGTGCCAGCAGCGGCGAGGGGGCTAACTATGGCTACACCTTC
TRBJ1-3 | 15 | TRBV4-1 | - | TRBD1 | CASSQGGQGGNTIYF | TGCGCCAGCAGCCAAGGGGGACAGGGAGGAAACACCATATATTTT
TRBJ2-2 | 15 | TRBV5-4 | - | - | CASTQVGTRPGELFF | TGTGCCAGCACCCAAGTCGGGACTCGCCCCGGGGAGCTGTTTTTT
TRBJ2-1 | 19 | TRBV5-1 | once | TRBD2 | CASSLVAGGPQLLNNEQFF | TGCGCCAGCAGCTTGGTAGCGGGGGGGCCTCAGTTGTTGAACAATGAGCAGTTCTTC
TRBJ1-1 | 14 | TRBV5-1 | - | - | CASSSRTYSTEAFF | TGCGCCAGCAGCTCCCGAACCTATTCGACTGAAGCTTTCTTT
TRBJ1-6 | 16 | TRBV6-5 | - | - | CASSYLPAAYNSPLHF | TGTGCCAGCAGTTACCTCCCGGCGGCCTATAATTCACCCCTCCACTTT
TRBJ1-1 | 13 | TRBV2 | - | TRBD1 | CASSGQGNTEAFF | TGTGCCAGCAGTGGACAGGGGAACACTGAAGCTTTCTTT
TRBJ1-1 | 15 | TRBV3-1/TRBV3-2 | - | - | CASSQDRGGGGEAFF | TGTGCCAGCAGCCAAGATAGGGGGGGCGGGGGTGAAGCTTTCTTT
TRBJ1-1 | 13 | TRBV4-1 | - | - | CASGNDLNTEAFF | TGCGCCAGCGGTAACGACTTGAACACTGAAGCTTTCTTT
TRBJ2-2 | 15 | TRBV18 | - | - | CASSPGQTFTGELFF | TGTGCCAGCTCACCTGGACAGACCTTCACCGGGGAGCTGTTTTTT
TRBJ1-1 | 15 | TRBV18 | - | - | CASSPAGVLNTEAFF | TGTGCCAGCTCACCGGCAGGGGTCTTGAACACTGAAGCTTTCTTT
TRBJ1-1 | 14 | TRBV27 | - | TRBD1 | CASSLQGVNTEAFF | TGTGCCAGCAGTTTACAGGGGGTTAACACTGAAGCTTTCTTT
TRBJ2-1 | 11 | TRBV6-4 | - | TRBD2 | CASRGEGSWFF | TGTGCCAGCAGGGGGGAGGGATCTTGGTTCTTC
TRBJ2-7 | 14 | TRBV20-1 | - | TRBD1 | CSASPGQGRGEQYF | TGCAGTGCTAGTCCCGGACAGGGTCGTGGCGAGCAGTACTTC
TRBJ2-5 | 17 | TRBV5-4 | - | TRBD2 | CASSLELAGVGRKTQYF | TGTGCCAGCAGCTTGGAACTAGCGGGAGTGGGGCGGAAGACCCAGTACTTC
TRBJ2-5 | 15 | TRBV12-5 | - | - | CASGLVGGTEETQYF | TGTGCTAGTGGTTTGGTAGGCGGGACTGAAGAGACCCAGTACTTC
TRBJ1-2 | 18 | TRBV4-1 | few | - | CASSQDTLRGGPKDGYTF | TGCGCCAGCAGCCAGGACACGCTACGAGGAGGACCTAAAGATGGCTACACCTTC
TRBJ1-5 | 16 | TRBV29-1 | - | - | CSVADPDYGGNQPQHF | TGCAGCGTCGCAGATCCCGACTATGGGGGAAATCAGCCCCAGCATTTT
TRBJ1-2 | 16 | TRBV15 | - | - | CATSTPWVLLNYGYTF | TGTGCCACCAGCACACCCTGGGTCCTACTTAACTATGGCTACACCTTC